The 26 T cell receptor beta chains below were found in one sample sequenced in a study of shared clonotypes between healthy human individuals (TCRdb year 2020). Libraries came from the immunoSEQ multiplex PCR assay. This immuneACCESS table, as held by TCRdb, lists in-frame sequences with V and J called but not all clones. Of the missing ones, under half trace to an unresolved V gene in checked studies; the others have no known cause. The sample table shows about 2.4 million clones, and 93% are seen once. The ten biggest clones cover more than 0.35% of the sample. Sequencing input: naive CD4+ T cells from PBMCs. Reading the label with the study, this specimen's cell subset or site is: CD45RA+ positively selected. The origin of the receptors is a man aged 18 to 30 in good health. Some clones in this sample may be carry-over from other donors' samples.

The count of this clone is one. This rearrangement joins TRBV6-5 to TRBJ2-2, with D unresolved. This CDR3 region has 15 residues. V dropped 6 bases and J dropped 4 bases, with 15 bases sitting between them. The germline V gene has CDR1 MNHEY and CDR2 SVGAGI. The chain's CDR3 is CASSRGGVLTGELFF. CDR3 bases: TGTGCCAGCAGCCGCGGTGGGGTCCTCACCGGGGAGCTGTTTTTT.

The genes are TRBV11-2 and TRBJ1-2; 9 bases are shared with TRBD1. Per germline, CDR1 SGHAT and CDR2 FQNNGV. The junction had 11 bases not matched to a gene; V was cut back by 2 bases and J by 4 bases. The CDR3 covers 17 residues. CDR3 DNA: TGTGCCAGCAGCTTATTCGGGAACAGGGGGCTCGGCTATGGCTACACCTTC. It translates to CASSLFGNRGLGYGYTF.

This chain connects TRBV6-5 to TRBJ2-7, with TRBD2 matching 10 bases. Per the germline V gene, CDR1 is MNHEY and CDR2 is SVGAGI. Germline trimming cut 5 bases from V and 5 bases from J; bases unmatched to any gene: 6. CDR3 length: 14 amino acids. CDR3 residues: CASSPAGGPHEQYF. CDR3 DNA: TGTGCCAGCAGTCCAGCGGGAGGGCCACACGAGCAGTACTTC.

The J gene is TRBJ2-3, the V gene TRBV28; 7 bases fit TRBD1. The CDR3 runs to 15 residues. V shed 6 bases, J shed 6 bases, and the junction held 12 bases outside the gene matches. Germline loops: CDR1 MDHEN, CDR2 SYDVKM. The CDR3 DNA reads TGTGCCAGCAGGTCAACAGGGGTACCAGCTGATACGCAGTATTTT. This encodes CASRSTGVPADTQYF.

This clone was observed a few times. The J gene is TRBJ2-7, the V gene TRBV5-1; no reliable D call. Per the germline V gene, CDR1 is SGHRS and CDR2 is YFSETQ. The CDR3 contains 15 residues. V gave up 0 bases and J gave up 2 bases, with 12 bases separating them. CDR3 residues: CASSLGPTDTYEQYF. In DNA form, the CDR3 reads TGCGCCAGCAGCTTGGGGCCGACGGATACCTACGAGCAGTACTTC.

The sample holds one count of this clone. CDR3 in DNA: TGTGCCAGCAGTCCTTACCTTAAGTTAGCGGGAGTCGGAAGTGAGCAGTTCTTC. Protein: CASSPYLKLAGVGSEQFF. The chain is built from TRBV28 and TRBJ2-1; 9 bases align to TRBD2. The germline V gene has CDR1 MDHEN and CDR2 SYDVKM. Germline trimming cut 5 bases from V and 9 bases from J; bases unmatched to any gene: 20. This CDR3 has 18 residues.

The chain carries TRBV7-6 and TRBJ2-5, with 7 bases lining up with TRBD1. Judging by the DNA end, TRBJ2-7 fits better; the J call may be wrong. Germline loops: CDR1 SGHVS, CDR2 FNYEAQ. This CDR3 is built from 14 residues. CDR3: CASSLGTAAYEQYF. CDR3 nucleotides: TGTGCCAGCAGCTTGGGGACAGCAGCCTACGAGCAGTACTTC.

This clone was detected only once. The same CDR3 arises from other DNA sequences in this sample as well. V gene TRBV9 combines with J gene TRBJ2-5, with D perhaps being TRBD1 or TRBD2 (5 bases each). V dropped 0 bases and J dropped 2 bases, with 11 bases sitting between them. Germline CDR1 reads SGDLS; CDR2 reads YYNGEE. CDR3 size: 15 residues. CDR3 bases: TGTGCCAGCAGCGTAGATGGGACCAGTCAAGAGACCCAGTACTTC. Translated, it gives CASSVDGTSQETQYF.

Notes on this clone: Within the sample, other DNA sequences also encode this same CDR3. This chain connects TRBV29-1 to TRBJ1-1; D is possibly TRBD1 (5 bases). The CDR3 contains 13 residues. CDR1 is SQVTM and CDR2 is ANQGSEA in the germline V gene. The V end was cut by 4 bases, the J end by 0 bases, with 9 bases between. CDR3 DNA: TGCAGCGTTGGGGGCAGGTTGAACACTGAAGCTTTCTTT. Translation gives CSVGGRLNTEAFF.

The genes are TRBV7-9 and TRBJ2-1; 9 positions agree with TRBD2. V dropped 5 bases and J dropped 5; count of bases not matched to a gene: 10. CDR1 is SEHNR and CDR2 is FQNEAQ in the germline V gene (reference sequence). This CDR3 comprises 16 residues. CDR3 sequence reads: CASSPGASGANNEQFF. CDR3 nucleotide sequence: TGTGCCAGCAGCCCAGGGGCTAGCGGGGCTAACAATGAGCAGTTCTTC.

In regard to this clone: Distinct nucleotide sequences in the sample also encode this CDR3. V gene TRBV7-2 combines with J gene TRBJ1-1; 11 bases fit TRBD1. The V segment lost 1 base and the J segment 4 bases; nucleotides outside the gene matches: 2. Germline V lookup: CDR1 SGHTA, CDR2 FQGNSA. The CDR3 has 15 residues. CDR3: CASSLVGQGGTEAFF. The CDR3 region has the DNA TGTGCCAGCAGCTTAGTGGGACAGGGGGGCACTGAAGCTTTCTTT.

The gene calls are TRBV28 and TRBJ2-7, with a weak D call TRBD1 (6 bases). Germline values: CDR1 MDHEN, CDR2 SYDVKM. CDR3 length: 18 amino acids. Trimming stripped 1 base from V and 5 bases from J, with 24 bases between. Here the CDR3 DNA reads TGTGCCAGCAGTTTATTACCTCGCCTACGGCAGGGGACCCACGAGCAGTACTTC. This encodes CASSLLPRLRQGTHEQYF. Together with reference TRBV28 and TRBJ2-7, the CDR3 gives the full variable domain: DVKVTQSSRYLVKRTGEKVFLECVQDMDHENMFWYRQDPGLGLRLIYFSYDVKMKEKGDIPEGYSVSREKKERFSLILESASTNQTSMYLCASSLLPRLRQGTHEQYFGPGTRLTVT.

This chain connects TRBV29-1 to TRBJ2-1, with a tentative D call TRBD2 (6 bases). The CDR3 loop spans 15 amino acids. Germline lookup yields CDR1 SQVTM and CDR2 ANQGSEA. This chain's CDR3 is CCVGRGGDFRNEQFF. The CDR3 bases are TGCTGTGTTGGCCGGGGCGGGGACTTCCGCAATGAGCAGTTCTTC.

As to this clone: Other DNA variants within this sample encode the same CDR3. The CDR3 sequence: CASSLANYGYTF. The CDR3 bases are TGCGCCAGCAGCTTAGCTAACTATGGCTACACCTTC. This chain connects TRBV5-1 to TRBJ1-2; D remains unclear. Trimming took off 2 bases at V and 0 bases at J, with 2 bases between the two ends. The CDR3 runs to 12 residues. The germline gives CDR1 SGHRS, CDR2 YFSETQ.

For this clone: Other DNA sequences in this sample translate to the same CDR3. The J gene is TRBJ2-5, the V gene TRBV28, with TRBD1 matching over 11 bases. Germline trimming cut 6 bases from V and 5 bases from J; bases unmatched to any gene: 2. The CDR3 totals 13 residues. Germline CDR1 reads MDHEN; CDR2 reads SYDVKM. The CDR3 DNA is TGTGCCAGCAGCCGGGACAGGGGGGAGACCCAGTACTTC. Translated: CASSRDRGETQYF.

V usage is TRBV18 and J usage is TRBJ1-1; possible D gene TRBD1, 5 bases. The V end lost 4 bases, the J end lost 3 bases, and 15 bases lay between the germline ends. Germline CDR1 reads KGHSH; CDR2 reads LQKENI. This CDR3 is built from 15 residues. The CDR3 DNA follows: TGTGCCAGCTCACTTTCGCAGGGCAGATACACTGAAGCTTTCTTT. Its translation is CASSLSQGRYTEAFF.

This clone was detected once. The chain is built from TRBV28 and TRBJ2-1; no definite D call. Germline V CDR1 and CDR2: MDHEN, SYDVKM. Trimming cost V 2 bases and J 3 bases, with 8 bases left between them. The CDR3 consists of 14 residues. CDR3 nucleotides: TGTGCCAGCAGTTTAGTGATAGGCTACAATGAGCAGTTCTTC. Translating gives CASSLVIGYNEQFF.

CDR3 nucleotides: TGTGCCAGCAGCTTGGATATCCCAGATACGCAGTATTTT. Protein: CASSLDIPDTQYF. The V and J genes are TRBV5-4 and TRBJ2-3, with no clear D. The germline V gene encodes CDR1 SGHNT and CDR2 YYREEE (reference sequence). Trimming took 0 bases from V and 4 from J, leaving 6 bases between them. The CDR3 runs to 13 residues.

The DNA of the CDR3 is TGTGCCAGCAGCTTCTCAAGGACTAGCGGGATCAACAATGAGCAGTTCTTC. As protein: CASSFSRTSGINNEQFF. The chain carries TRBV11-2 and TRBJ2-1; 12 bases agree with TRBD2. This CDR3 is built from 17 residues. V gave up 3 bases and J gave up 5 bases; unmatched junction bases: 8. Germline V lookup: CDR1 SGHAT, CDR2 FQNNGV.

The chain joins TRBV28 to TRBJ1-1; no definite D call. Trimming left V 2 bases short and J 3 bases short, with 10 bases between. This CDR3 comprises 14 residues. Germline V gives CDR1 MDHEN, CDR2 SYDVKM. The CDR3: CASSLGLRDTEAFF. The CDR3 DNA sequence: TGTGCCAGCAGTTTAGGGTTGCGCGACACTGAAGCTTTCTTT.

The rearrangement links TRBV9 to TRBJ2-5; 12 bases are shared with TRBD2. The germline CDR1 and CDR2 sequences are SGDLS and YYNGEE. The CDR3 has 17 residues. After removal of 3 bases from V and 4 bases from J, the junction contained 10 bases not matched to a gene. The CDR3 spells CASSASPSGRAGETQYF. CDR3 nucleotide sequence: TGTGCCAGCAGCGCTTCCCCTAGCGGGAGGGCCGGAGAGACCCAGTACTTC.

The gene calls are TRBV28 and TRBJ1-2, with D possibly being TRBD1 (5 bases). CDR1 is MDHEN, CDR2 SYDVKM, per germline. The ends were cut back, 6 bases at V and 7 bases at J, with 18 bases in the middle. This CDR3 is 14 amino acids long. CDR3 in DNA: TGTGCCAGCAGCTCCCCCGCGGGGACGCCTGGCTACACCTTC. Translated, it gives CASSSPAGTPGYTF.

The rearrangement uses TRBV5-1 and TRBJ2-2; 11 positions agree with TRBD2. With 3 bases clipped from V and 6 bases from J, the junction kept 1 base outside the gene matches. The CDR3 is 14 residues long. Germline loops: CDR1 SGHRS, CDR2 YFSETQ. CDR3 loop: CASSSTSGAGELFF. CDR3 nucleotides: TGCGCCAGCAGCTCGACTAGCGGGGCCGGGGAGCTGTTTTTT.

The CDR3 coding sequence is TGTGCCAGCAGCCAAGATGCAGGGAACAATCAGCCCCAGCATTTT. This codes for CASSQDAGNNQPQHF. The genes are TRBV5-4 and TRBJ1-5; maybe TRBD1 (5 bases). The CDR3 is made up of 15 amino acids. CDR1 and CDR2 (germline): SGHNT, YYREEE (reference sequence). The V end lost 4 bases, the J end lost 3 bases, and 14 bases lay between the germline ends.

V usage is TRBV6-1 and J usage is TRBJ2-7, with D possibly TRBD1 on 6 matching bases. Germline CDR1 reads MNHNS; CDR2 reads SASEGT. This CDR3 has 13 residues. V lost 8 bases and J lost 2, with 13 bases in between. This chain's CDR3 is CASEGQGPYEQYF. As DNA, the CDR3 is TGTGCCAGCGAGGGGCAGGGGCCCTACGAGCAGTACTTC.

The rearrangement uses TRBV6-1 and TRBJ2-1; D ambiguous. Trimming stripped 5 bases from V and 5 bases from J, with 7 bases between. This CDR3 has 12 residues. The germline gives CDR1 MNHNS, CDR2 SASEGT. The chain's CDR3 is CASSLRDNEQFF. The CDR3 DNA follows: TGTGCCAGCAGTCTCCGGGACAATGAGCAGTTCTTC.